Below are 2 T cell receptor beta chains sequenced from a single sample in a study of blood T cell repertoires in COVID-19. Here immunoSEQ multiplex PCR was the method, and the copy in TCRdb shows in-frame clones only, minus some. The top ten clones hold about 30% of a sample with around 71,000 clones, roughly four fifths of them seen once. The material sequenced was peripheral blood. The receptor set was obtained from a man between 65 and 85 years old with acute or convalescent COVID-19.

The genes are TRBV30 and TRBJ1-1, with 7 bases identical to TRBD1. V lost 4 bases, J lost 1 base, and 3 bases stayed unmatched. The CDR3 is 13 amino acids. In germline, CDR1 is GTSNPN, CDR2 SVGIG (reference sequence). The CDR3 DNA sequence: TGTGCCTGGACTCGGGACAGGAACACTGAAGCTTTCTTT. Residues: CAWTRDRNTEAFF.

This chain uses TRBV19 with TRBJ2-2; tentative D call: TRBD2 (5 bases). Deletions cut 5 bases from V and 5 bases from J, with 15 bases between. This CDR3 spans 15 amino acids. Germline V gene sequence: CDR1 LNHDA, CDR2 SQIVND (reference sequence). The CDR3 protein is CASSPRNTGTGELFF. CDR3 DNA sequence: TGTGCCAGTAGTCCCCGAAACACGGGGACCGGGGAGCTGTTTTTT.